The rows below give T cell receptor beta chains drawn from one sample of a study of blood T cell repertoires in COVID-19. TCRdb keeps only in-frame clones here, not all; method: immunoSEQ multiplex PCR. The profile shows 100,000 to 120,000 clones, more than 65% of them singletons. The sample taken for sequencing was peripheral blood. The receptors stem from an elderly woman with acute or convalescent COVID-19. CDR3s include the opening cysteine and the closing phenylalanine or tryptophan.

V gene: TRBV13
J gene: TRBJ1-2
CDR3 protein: CASSPRDRFGYGYTF

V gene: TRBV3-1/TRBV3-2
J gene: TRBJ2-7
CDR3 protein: CASSQSRSGEQYF

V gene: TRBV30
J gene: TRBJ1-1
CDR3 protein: CAWQKSSNTEAFF

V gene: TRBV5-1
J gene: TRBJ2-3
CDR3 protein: CASSHSGLAGMSTDTQYF

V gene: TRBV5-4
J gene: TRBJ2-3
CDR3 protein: CASSLVGRQRADTQYF

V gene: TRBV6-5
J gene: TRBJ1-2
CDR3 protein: CASSWGTGGNYGYTF

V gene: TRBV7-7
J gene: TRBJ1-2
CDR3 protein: CASSLGYGTPPNYGYTF

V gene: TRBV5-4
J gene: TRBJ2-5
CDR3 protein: CASSLFSVETQYF

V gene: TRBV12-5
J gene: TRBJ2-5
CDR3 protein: CASGLVGLVETQYF

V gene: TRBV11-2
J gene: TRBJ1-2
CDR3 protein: CASSQGGRGNYGYTF

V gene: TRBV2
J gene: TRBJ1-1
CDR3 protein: CASSKTANTEAFF